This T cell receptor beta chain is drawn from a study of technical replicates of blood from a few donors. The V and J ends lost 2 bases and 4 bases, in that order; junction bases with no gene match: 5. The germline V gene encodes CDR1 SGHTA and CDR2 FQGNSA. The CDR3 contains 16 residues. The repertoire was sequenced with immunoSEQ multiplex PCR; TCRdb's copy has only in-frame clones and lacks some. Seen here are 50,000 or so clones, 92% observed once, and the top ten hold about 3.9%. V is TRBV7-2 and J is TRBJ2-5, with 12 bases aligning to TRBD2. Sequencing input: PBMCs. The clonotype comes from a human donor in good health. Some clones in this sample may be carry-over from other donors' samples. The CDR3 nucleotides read TGTGCCAGCAGCTTAAGACTAGCGGGAGTACGAGAGACCCAGTACTTC. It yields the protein CASSLRLAGVRETQYF.